This T cell receptor (beta chain) was recorded in a study of T and B cells in COVID-19 patients. Overall study: 18 of 20 active-infection patients had comorbidities associated with unfavorable COVID-19 outcome. Regarding the study as a whole: Clonality of TRB repertoires was high in active COVID-19; recovery brought above-healthy diversity and richness.

From blood, about 240-550 ng of genomic DNA served as TRB template. The CDR3 sequence is 13 residues long. V lost 7 bases to trimming and J lost 0 bases; unmatched junction nucleotides: 4. CDR1 is SQVTM and CDR2 is ANQGSEA in the germline V gene. This clonotype was recorded at least ten times. Its antigen is not known. Multiplex PCR with BIOMED2 TRB-A/B primer pools amplified TRB rearrangements. TCRdb processed the multiplex PCR reads anew with MiXCR; each CDR3 protein has one entry. This sample yields around 6,200 distinct CDR3 sequences, of which around 30% are seen a single time; 50% to 60% belongs to the top ten.

The specimen sequenced was blood. This sequence joins TRBV29-1 and TRBJ1-1; TRBD1 aligns across 8 bases. The TCR sequence derives from a human donor with active COVID-19. The CDR3, as DNA: TGCAGCGGGCGGACAGGGATGAACACTGAAGCTTTCTTT. This encodes CSGRTGMNTEAFF.